Listed below are T cell receptor beta chains from one sample, sequenced in a study of blood T cells in healthy people across ages. MiXCR, applied by TCRdb to the 5' RACE reads, yields one record per CDR3 protein. The table has 1.5 million to 2 million distinct CDR3 sequences, about 49% seen once. The sequenced material came from blood. These receptors were obtained from a woman aged 40 to 50 in good health. Both conserved end residues are part of each CDR3. A D gene is named only where the DNA matches it firmly. Rows give clone size only sometimes, using once, few, many, or a class for an expanded clone.

size	D	V	J	CDR3	DNA
NA	TRBD1	TRBV5-1	TRBJ1-2	CASSLGTGGKYGYTF	TGCGCCAGCAGCCTTGGTACAGGGGGGAAATATGGCTACACCTTC
NA	NA	TRBV6-2/TRBV6-3	TRBJ2-5	CAGTPVPRETQYF	TGTGCCGGCACCCCGGTACCCCGAGAGACCCAGTACTTC
few	NA	TRBV4-2	TRBJ2-1	CASSQEGALDEQFF	TGTGCCAGCAGCCAAGAAGGGGCTTTGGATGAGCAGTTCTTC
NA	TRBD1	TRBV7-9	TRBJ1-1	CASSRARGVTEAFF	TGTGCCAGCAGCCGTGCCAGGGGGGTCACTGAAGCTTTCTTT
NA	NA	TRBV12-3/TRBV12-4	TRBJ1-2	CASTKPLGGSYYGYTF	TGTGCCAGCACCAAACCGCTCGGGGGATCATACTATGGCTACACCTTC
NA	TRBD2	TRBV24-1	TRBJ2-1	CATSDFTSGSSYNEQFF	TGTGCCACCAGTGATTTTACGAGCGGGAGCTCCTACAATGAGCAGTTCTTC
NA	TRBD2	TRBV12-3/TRBV12-4	TRBJ2-1	CASGKAGSSYNEQFF	TGTGCCAGCGGTAAAGCGGGGAGCTCCTACAATGAGCAGTTCTTC
NA	TRBD2	TRBV3-1	TRBJ2-7	CASSQGSGRSSYEQYF	TGTGCCAGCAGCCAAGGCAGCGGGAGGAGCTCCTACGAGCAGTACTTC
few	TRBD2	TRBV6-2/TRBV6-3	TRBJ2-3	CASSRILAGGPTDTQYF	TGTGCCAGCAGCCGGATCCTAGCGGGGGGGCCCACAGATACGCAGTATTTT
few	TRBD2	TRBV20-1	TRBJ2-7	CSARGASGDSYEQYF	TGCAGTGCTAGAGGAGCTAGCGGGGATTCTTACGAGCAGTACTTC
NA	NA	TRBV18	TRBJ2-5	CASSRSGLGSETQYF	TGTGCCAGCTCACGGTCAGGGCTGGGATCAGAGACCCAGTACTTC
NA	TRBD1	TRBV5-1	TRBJ2-1	CASSSQGVAYNEQFF	TGCGCCAGCAGCTCACAGGGGGTGGCCTACAATGAGCAGTTCTTC
NA	TRBD1	TRBV4-3	TRBJ2-1	CASSHRDRGRSEQFF	TGCGCCAGCAGCCACCGGGACAGGGGGCGAAGTGAGCAGTTCTTC
NA	NA	TRBV4-1	TRBJ1-1	CASSQVSTKNTEAFF	TGCGCCAGCAGCCAAGTCTCCACGAAGAACACTGAAGCTTTCTTT
NA	NA	TRBV14	TRBJ2-5	CASSSRVSGETQYF	TGTGCCAGCAGCTCTCGGGTCTCGGGAGAGACCCAGTACTTC
NA	NA	TRBV6-1	TRBJ2-7	CASGFPEQYF	TGTGCCAGTGGGTTCCCGGAGCAGTACTTC
NA	NA	TRBV6-6	TRBJ2-5	CTSSDSLPQETQYF	TGTACCAGCAGTGACTCCCTTCCCCAAGAGACCCAGTACTTC
NA	NA	TRBV18	TRBJ2-3	CASSPSQLRADTQYF	TGTGCCAGCTCACCATCCCAGTTACGGGCAGATACGCAGTATTTT